Shown below are 5 T cell receptor beta chains from a single sample sequenced in a study of blood T cell repertoires in COVID-19. Produced via immunoSEQ multiplex PCR; TCRdb's table is partial and in-frame only. The sample has hundreds of thousands of clones; around nine tenths are singletons. The sample comprised peripheral blood. These TCRs come from a man older than 75 with acute or convalescent COVID-19.

The CDR3 bases are TGTGCCAGCAGATTCCTTAATGAAAAACTGTTTTTT. Amino acid sequence: CASRFLNEKLFF. The chain is built from TRBV28 and TRBJ1-4; D gene uncertain. This CDR3 is built from 12 residues. V gave up 6 bases and J gave up 4 bases, with 6 bases separating them. The germline V gene has CDR1 MDHEN and CDR2 SYDVKM.

In the case of this clone: The identical CDR3 is also encoded by other nucleotide sequences in the sample. The J gene is TRBJ1-1, the V gene TRBV15, with 7 bases that match TRBD1. The CDR3 consists of 13 residues. V shed 5 bases and J 4 bases; nucleotides not matched to a gene: 4. From germline, CDR1 is LNHNV and CDR2 YYDKDF (reference sequence). CDR3 nucleotides: TGTGCCACCAGCGGAAACAGGGGCACTGAAGCTTTCTTT. This gives the protein CATSGNRGTEAFF. Full variable domain (outside the CDR3, taken from reference TRBV15 and TRBJ1-1): DAMVIQNPRYQVTQFGKPVTLSCSQTLNHNVMYWYQQKSSQAPKLLFHYYDKDFNNEADTPDNFQSRRPNTSFCFLDIRSPGLGDTAMYLCATSGNRGTEAFFGQGTRLTVV.

The chain carries TRBV2 and TRBJ2-4; possibly TRBD1 for D (6 bases). This CDR3 has 14 amino acids. V was trimmed by 4 bases and J by 1 base, leaving 8 bases between them. Germline-derived CDR1 and CDR2 are SNHLY and FYNNEI. CDR3 residues: CASSVDRAKNIQYF. Written as DNA, the CDR3 is TGTGCCAGCAGTGTTGACAGGGCCAAAAACATTCAGTACTTC.

Of note for this clone: The same CDR3 can be traced to other DNA sequences in this sample. This CDR3 is CSVAGTGAYEQYF. CDR3 nucleotides: TGCAGCGTGGCCGGGACAGGGGCCTACGAGCAGTACTTC. V usage is TRBV29-1 and J usage is TRBJ2-7; TRBD1 aligns across 10 bases. V dropped 6 bases and J dropped 2; count of bases not matched to a gene: 4. The CDR3 is made up of 13 amino acids. In germline, CDR1 is SQVTM, CDR2 ANQGSEA.

The chain couples TRBV19 to TRBJ1-5, with TRBD1 identical over 8 bases. Losses at the gene ends were 6 bases for V and 2 bases for J; bases not matched to a gene: 3. CDR3 length equals 14 residues. Germline V gene data show CDR1 as LNHDA and CDR2 as SQIVND (reference sequence). The CDR3 region has the DNA TGTGCCAGTAGGGACAGGGCGGGCAATCAGCCCCAGCATTTT. This encodes CASRDRAGNQPQHF.